The 3 T cell receptor beta chains below all came from one sample that was sequenced in a study of shared clonotypes between healthy human individuals. Sequencing used immunoSEQ multiplex PCR; TCRdb keeps in-frame clones, though not all of them. Found here are millions of clones, approximately 90% of them singletons; the top ten hold 0.11% to 0.15%. Sequenced: naive CD4+ T cells sorted from blood. Subset specified: CD45RA+ positively selected. The receptors here all came from a man aged 18 to 29 in good health.

A note on this clone: The junction departs from germline at one end; a sequencing error may be responsible. This specimen includes other DNA sequences encoding the same CDR3. The chain employs TRBV18 and TRBJ2-5; no definite D call. The CDR3 consists of 12 residues. Germline CDR1 reads KGHSH; CDR2 reads LQKENI. The DNA of the CDR3 is TGTGCCAGCTCCCCACGTTTGGAGACCCAGTACTTC. Translation: CASSPRLETQYF.

The chain employs TRBV19 and TRBJ2-3; the match to TRBD2 covers 10 bases. The germline V gene encodes CDR1 LNHDA and CDR2 SQIVND (reference sequence). With 7 bases clipped from V and 0 bases from J, the junction kept 10 bases outside the gene matches. The CDR3 length is 17 residues. CDR3 amino acids: CASTMTPSGRSTDTQYF. CDR3 DNA sequence: TGTGCCAGTACCATGACCCCTAGCGGGAGAAGCACAGATACGCAGTATTTT.

This chain joins TRBV14 and TRBJ2-6, with 8 bases lining up with TRBD1. This CDR3 comprises 17 residues. The junction had 1 base not matched to a gene; V was cut back by 0 bases and J by 0 bases. Germline CDR1 reads SGHDN; CDR2 reads FVKESK. The CDR3 is CASSQEQGGSGANVLTF. The CDR3 DNA is TGTGCCAGCAGCCAAGAACAGGGGGGCTCTGGGGCCAACGTCCTGACTTTC.